By share of the sample, the clone carrying this T cell receptor beta chain is medium-sized. The J segment lost 0 bases and the V segment lost 5 bases, leaving 3 bases of the junction unmatched. CDR1 is SGHVS, CDR2 FQNEAQ, per germline. This CDR3 has 15 amino acids. TCRdb redid the calling of the 5' RACE reads with MiXCR, one entry per CDR3 protein. This sample yields some 11,000 distinct CDR3 sequences, of which about 15% are seen a single time; 3% to 4.5% belongs to the top ten. Tregs were sorted as CD4+CD25+CD127-/low cells. This chain joins TRBV7-8 and TRBJ2-1; TRBD2 aligns across 8 bases. Sequenced: Tregs sorted from a lymph node. The sequence came from a female donor with breast cancer. CDR3 sequence reads: CASSRTSFSYNEQFF. Here the CDR3 DNA reads TGTGCCAGCAGCCGGACTAGCTTCTCCTACAATGAGCAGTTCTTC. The variable domain in full, with the rest retrieved from reference TRBV7-8 and TRBJ2-1, is GAGVSQSPRYKVAKRGQDVALRCDPISGHVSLFWYQQALGQGPEFLTYFQNEAQLDKSGLPSDRFFAERPEGSVSTLKIQRTQQEDSAVYLCASSRTSFSYNEQFFGPGTRLTVL.